Following are 7 T cell receptor beta chains from one sample sequenced in a study of shared clonotypes between healthy human individuals. Generated by immunoSEQ multiplex PCR, the TCRdb table keeps only in-frame clones and is missing some. This table holds about a million clones, approximately 77% found once. The sequencing input was memory CD4+ T cells from PBMCs. Subset noted: CD45RA-negative fraction. The receptors here all came from a man between 18 and 35 years old in good health. Some clones in this sample may be carry-over from other donors' samples.

The V and J genes are TRBV9 and TRBJ1-5; the D is unclear. Germline CDR1 is SGDLS and CDR2 is YYNGEE. V lost 0 bases, J lost 0 bases, and 4 bases lay in between. The CDR3 totals 14 residues. The chain's CDR3 is CASSVGRSNQPQHF. The CDR3 bases are TGTGCCAGCAGCGTAGGTCGTAGCAATCAGCCCCAGCATTTT. Supplemented by reference TRBV9 and TRBJ1-5, the full variable domain reads DSGVTQTPKHLITATGQRVTLRCSPRSGDLSVYWYQQSLDQGLQFLIQYYNGEERAKGNILERFSAQQFPDLHSELNLSSLELGDSALYFCASSVGRSNQPQHFGDGTRLSIL.

This clone came up a few times. In nucleotides, the CDR3 is TGTGCCAGCGTCAAGGGGGCCACTGAAGCTTTCTTT. It specifies CASVKGATEAFF. This sequence joins TRBV28 and TRBJ1-1; 7 positions agree with TRBD1. The CDR3 runs 12 residues. With 8 bases clipped from V and 4 bases from J, the junction kept 4 bases outside the gene matches. Germline V gene sequence: CDR1 MDHEN, CDR2 SYDVKM. The whole variable domain, filled in from reference TRBV28 and TRBJ1-1, reads DVKVTQSSRYLVKRTGEKVFLECVQDMDHENMFWYRQDPGLGLRLIYFSYDVKMKEKGDIPEGYSVSREKKERFSLILESASTNQTSMYLCASVKGATEAFFGQGTRLTVV.

The genes are TRBV14 and TRBJ2-7, with D tentatively TRBD1 or TRBD2 (5 bases each). The V gene lost 4 bases and the J gene lost 7 bases, with 17 bases spanning the gap. Germline values: CDR1 SGHDN, CDR2 FVKESK. This CDR3 is 14 amino acids long. In DNA form, the CDR3 reads TGTGCCAGCAGCCGGGACCGCCTTGGTAGTGAGCAGTACTTC. The encoded protein is CASSRDRLGSEQYF. Full variable domain (outside the CDR3, taken from reference TRBV14 and TRBJ2-7): EAGVTQFPSHSVIEKGQTVTLRCDPISGHDNLYWYRRVMGKEIKFLLHFVKESKQDESGMPNNRFLAERTGGTYSTLKVQPAELEDSGVYFCASSRDRLGSEQYFGPGTRLTVT.

Comment on this clone: One end of the junction is discordant with germline, which a read error may explain. V is TRBV7-6 and J is TRBJ1-3; D is unclear. This CDR3 contains 13 residues. The germline V gene encodes CDR1 SGHVS and CDR2 FNYEAQ. The CDR3 loop is CASSLKRGNTIYF. Here the CDR3 DNA reads TGTGCTAGCAGCTTGAAAAGGGGAAACACCATATATTTT.

The rearrangement links TRBV6-6 to TRBJ2-7; D not certain. CDR1 MNHNY and CDR2 SVGAGI come from the germline V gene (reference sequence). Trimming cost V 2 bases and J 1 base, with 6 bases left between them. CDR3 size: 13 residues. The CDR3 DNA reads as TGTGCCAGCAGTTACGAACAGTCCTACGAGCAGTACTTC. Its protein is CASSYEQSYEQYF.

This clone came up once. The chain has TRBV11-3 and TRBJ2-2; no reliable D call. CDR1 and CDR2 (germline): SGHNT, YENEEA. The V and J ends lost 5 bases and 0 bases respectively, with 13 bases between them. The CDR3 contains 16 residues. The CDR3 region is CASSPVLGSNTGELFF. The CDR3 DNA sequence: TGTGCCAGCAGCCCTGTACTGGGCTCGAACACCGGGGAGCTGTTTTTT.

Only one count was recorded for this clone. This sequence joins TRBV6-5 and TRBJ1-2, with D possibly being TRBD1 (5 bases). The germline gives CDR1 MNHEY, CDR2 SVGAGI. Trimming cost V 6 bases and J 4 bases, with 15 bases left between them. This CDR3 spans 14 amino acids. CDR3 sequence reads: CASSRQSGGYGYTF. CDR3 bases: TGTGCCAGCAGCAGACAGTCGGGGGGCTATGGCTACACCTTC.